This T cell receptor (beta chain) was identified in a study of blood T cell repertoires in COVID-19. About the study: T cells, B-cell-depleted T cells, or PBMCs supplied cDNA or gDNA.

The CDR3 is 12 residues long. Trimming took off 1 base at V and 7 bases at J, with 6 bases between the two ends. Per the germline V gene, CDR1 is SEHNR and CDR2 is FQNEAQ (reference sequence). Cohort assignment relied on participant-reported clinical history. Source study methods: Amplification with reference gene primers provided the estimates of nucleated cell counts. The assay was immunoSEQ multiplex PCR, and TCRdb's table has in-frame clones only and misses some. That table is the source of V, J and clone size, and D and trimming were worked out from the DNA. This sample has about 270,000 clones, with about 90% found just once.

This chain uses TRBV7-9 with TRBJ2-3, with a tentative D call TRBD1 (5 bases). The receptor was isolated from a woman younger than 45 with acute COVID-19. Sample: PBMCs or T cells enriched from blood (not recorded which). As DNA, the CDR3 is TGTGCCAGCAGCTTAGAGGGGTATACGCAGTATTTT. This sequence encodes CASSLEGYTQYF. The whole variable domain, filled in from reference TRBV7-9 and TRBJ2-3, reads DTGVSQNPRHKITKRGQNVTFRCDPISEHNRLYWYRQTLGQGPEFLTYFQNEAQLEKSRLLSDRFSAERPKGSFSTLEIQRTEQGDSAMYLCASSLEGYTQYFGPGTRLTVL.